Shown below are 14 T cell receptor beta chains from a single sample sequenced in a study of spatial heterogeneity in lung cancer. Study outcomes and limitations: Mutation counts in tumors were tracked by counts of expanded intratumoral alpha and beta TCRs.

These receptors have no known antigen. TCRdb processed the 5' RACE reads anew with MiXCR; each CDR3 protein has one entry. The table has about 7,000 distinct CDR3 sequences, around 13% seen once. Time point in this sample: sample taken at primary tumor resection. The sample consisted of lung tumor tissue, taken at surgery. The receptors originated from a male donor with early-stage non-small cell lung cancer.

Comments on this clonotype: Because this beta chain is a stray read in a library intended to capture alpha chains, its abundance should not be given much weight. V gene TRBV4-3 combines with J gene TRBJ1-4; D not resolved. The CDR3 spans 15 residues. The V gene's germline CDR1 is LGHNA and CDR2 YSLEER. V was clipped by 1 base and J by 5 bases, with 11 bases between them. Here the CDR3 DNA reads TGCGCCAGCAGCCAAGTTAACCGTCCGAATGAAAAACTGTTTTTT. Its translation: CASSQVNRPNEKLFF.

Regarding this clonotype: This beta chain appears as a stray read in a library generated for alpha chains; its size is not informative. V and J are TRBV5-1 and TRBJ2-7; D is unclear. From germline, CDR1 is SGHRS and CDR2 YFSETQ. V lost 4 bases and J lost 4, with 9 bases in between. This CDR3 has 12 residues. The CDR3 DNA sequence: TGCGCCAGCAGCCCGGGCGGATACGAGCAGTACTTC. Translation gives CASSPGGYEQYF.

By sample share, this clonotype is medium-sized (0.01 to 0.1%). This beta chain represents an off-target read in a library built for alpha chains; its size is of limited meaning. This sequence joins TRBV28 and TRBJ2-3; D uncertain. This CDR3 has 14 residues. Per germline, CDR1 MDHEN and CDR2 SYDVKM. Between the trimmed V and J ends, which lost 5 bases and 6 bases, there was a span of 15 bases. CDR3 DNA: TGTGCCAGCAGTACTCCCGACCGGGTGGATACGCAGTATTTT. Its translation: CASSTPDRVDTQYF.

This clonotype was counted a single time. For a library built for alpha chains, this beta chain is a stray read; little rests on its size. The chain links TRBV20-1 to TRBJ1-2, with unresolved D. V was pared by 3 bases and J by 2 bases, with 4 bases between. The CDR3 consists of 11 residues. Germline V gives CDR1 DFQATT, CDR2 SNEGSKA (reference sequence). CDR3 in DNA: TGCAGTGCTAGTGACAACTATGGCTACACCTTC. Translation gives CSASDNYGYTF.

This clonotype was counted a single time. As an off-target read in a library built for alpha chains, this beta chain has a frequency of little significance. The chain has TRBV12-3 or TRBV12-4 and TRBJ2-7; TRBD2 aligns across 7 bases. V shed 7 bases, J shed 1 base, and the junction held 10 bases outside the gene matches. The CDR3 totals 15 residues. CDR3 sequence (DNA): TGTGCCAGCACCCCAACGGGGGGAACGTCCTACGAGCAGTACTTC. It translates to CASTPTGGTSYEQYF.

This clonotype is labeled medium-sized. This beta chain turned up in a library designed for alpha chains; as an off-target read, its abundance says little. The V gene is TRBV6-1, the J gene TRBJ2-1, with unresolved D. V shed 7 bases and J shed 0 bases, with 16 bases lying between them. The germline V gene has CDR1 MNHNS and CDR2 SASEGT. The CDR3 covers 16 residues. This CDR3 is CASNYRKGSSYNEQFF. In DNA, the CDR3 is TGTGCCAGCAATTATCGAAAGGGCAGCTCCTACAATGAGCAGTTCTTC.

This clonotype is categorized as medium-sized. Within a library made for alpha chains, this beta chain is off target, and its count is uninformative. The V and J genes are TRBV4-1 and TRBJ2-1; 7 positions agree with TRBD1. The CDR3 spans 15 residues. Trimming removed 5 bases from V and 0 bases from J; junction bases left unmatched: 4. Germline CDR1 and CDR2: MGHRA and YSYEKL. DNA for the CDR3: TGCGCCAGCAGCGTGACAGGGAGCTCCTACAATGAGCAGTTCTTC. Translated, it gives CASSVTGSSYNEQFF.

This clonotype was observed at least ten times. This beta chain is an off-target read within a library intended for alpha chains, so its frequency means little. CDR3 protein: CASSAILGDTQYF. Written as DNA, the CDR3 is TGTGCCAGCAGCGCTATACTTGGAGATACGCAGTATTTT. V gene TRBV7-7 combines with J gene TRBJ2-3; D unresolved. The CDR3 consists of 13 residues. V was clipped by 5 bases and J by 5 bases, with 11 bases between them. Germline V gene sequence: CDR1 SSHAT, CDR2 FNYEAQ (reference sequence).

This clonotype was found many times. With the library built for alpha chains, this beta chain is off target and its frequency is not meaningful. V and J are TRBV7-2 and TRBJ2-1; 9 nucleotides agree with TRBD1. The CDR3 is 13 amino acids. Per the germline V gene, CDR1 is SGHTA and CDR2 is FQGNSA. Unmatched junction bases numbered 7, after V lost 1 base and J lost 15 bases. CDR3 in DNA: TGTGCCAGCAGCTTAGTCTTTTTGGGACAGGGGTTCTTC. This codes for CASSLVFLGQGFF.

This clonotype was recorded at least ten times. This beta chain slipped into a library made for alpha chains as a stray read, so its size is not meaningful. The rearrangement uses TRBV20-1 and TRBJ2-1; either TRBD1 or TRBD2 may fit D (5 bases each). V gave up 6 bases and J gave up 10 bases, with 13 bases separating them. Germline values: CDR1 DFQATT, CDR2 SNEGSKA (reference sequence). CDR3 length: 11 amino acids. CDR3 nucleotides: TGCAGTGCGGCTAGGGACGAGGAGCAGTTCTTC. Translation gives CSAARDEEQFF.

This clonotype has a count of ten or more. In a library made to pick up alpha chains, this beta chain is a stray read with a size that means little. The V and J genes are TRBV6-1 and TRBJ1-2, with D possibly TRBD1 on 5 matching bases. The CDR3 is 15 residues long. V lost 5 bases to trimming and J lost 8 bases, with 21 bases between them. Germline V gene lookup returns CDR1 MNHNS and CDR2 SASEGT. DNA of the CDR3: TGTGCCAGCAGTCCCACCGGGGGGGATGGAAGCGGCTACACCTTC. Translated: CASSPTGGDGSGYTF.

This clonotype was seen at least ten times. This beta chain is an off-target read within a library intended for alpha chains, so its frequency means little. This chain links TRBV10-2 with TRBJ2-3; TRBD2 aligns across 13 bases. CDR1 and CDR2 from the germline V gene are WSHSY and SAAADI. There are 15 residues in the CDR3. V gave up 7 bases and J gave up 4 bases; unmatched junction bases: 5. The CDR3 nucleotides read TGCGCCAGCATTACGGGACTAGCGGGACCAGATACGCAGTATTTT. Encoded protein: CASITGLAGPDTQYF.

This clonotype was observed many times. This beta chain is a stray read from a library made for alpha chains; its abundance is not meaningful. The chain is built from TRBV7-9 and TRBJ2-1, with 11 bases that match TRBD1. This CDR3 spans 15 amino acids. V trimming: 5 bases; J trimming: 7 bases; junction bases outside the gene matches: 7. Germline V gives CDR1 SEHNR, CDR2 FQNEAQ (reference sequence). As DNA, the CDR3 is TGTGCCAGCAGCCACGGGACAGGGGGAAGGAATGAGCAGTTCTTC. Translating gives CASSHGTGGRNEQFF.

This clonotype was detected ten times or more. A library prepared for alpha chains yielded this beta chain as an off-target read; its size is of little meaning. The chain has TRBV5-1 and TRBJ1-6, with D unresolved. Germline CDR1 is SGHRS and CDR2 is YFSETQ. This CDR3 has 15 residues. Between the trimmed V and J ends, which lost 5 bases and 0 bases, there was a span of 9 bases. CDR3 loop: CASRDESSYNSPLHF. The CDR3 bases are TGCGCCAGCAGGGATGAGAGCTCCTATAATTCACCCCTCCACTTT. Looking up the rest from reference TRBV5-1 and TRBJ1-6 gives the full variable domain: KAGVTQTPRYLIKTRGQQVTLSCSPISGHRSVSWYQQTPGQGLQFLFEYFSETQRNKGNFPGRFSGRQFSNSRSEMNVSTLELGDSALYLCASRDESSYNSPLHFGNGTRLTVT.